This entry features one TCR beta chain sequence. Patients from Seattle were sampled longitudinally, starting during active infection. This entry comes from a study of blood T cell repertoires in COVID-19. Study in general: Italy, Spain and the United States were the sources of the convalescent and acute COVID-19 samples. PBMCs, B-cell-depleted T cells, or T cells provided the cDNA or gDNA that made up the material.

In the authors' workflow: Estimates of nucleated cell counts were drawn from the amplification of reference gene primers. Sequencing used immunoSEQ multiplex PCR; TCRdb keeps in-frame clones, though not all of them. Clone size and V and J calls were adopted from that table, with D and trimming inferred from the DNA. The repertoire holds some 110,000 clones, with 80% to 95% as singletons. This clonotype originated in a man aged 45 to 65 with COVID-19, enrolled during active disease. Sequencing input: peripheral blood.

CDR3 DNA: TGTGCCAGCAGTCCAATAAGACAGCTACTCACAGATACGCAGTATTTT. Translation: CASSPIRQLLTDTQYF. J is TRBJ2-3 and V is TRBV27; tentative D call: TRBD1 (5 bases). Trimming left V 5 bases short and J 2 bases short, with 17 bases between. The CDR3 covers 16 residues. The germline V gene has CDR1 MNHEY and CDR2 SMNVEV (reference sequence).